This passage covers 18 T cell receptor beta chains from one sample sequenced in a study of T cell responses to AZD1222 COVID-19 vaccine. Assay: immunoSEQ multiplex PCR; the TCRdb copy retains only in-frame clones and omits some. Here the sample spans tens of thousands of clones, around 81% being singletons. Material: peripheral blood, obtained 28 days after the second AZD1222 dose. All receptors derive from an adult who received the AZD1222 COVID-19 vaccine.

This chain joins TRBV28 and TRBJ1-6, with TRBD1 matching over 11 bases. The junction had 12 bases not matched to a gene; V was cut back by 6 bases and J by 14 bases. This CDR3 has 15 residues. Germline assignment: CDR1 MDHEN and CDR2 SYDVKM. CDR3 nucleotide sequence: TGTGCCAGCAGAGCCCGGACAGGGGGCTGGGGGACCCTCCACTTT. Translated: CASRARTGGWGTLHF.

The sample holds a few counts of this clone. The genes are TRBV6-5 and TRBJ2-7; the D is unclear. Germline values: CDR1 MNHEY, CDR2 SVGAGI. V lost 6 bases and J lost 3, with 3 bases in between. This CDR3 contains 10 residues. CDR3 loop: CASSGYEQYF. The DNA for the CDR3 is TGTGCCAGCAGCGGCTACGAGCAGTACTTC.

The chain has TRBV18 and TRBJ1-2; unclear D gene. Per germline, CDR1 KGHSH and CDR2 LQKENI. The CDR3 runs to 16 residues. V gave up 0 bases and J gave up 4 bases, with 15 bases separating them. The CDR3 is CASSPPGKGPLYGYTF. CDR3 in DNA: TGTGCCAGCTCACCACCCGGGAAGGGCCCACTCTATGGCTACACCTTC.

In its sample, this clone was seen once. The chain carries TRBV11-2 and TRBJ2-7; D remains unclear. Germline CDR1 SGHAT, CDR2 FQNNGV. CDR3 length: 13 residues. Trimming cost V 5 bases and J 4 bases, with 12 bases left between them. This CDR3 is CASSNLDIYEQYF. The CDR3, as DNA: TGTGCCAGCAGCAACCTCGACATTTACGAGCAGTACTTC.

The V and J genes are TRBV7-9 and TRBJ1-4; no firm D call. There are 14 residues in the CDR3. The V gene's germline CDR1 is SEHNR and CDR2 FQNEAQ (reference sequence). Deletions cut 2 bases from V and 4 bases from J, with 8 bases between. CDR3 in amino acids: CASSLRGINEKLFF. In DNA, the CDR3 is TGTGCCAGCAGCTTACGGGGAATTAATGAAAAACTGTTTTTT.

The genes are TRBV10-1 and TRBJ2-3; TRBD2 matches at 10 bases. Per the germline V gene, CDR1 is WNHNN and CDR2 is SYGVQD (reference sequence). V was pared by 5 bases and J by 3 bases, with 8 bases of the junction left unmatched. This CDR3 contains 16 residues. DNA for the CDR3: TGCGCCAGCAGTCGTTCCAGTAGCGGGGGGACAGATACGCAGTATTTT. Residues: CASSRSSSGGTDTQYF.

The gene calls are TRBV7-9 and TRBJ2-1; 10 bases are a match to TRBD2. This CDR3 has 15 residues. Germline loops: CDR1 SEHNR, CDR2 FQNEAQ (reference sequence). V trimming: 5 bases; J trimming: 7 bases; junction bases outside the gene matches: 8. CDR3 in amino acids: CASSLLAGSGNEQFF. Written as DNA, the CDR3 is TGTGCCAGCAGCCTACTAGCGGGAAGCGGTAATGAGCAGTTCTTC.

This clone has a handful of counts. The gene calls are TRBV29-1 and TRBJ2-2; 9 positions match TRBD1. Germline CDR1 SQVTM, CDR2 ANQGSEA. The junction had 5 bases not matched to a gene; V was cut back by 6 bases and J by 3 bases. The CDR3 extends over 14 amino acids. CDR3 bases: TGCAGCGTATCCCGGACAGGGGACACCGGGGAGCTGTTTTTT. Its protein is CSVSRTGDTGELFF.

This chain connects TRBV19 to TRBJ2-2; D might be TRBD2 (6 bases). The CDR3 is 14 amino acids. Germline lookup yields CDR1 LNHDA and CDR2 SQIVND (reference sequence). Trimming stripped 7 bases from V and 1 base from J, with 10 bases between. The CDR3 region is CASMEGRNTGELFF. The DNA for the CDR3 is TGTGCCAGTATGGAGGGAAGGAACACCGGGGAGCTGTTTTTT.

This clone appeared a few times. CDR3 sequence reads: CASSQQAGVSGNTIYF. CDR3 DNA: TGTGCCAGCAGCCAACAGGCGGGGGTCTCTGGAAACACCATATATTTT. The chain joins TRBV7-9 to TRBJ1-3, with a possible D match to TRBD1 (5 bases). Germline CDR1 SEHNR, CDR2 FQNEAQ (reference sequence). V lost 5 bases and J 0 bases, leaving 14 bases between the germline ends. CDR3 size: 16 residues.

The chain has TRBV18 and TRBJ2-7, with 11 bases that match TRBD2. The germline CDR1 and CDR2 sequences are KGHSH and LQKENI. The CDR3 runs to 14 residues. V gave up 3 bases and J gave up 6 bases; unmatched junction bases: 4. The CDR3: CASSPSGGAAEQYF. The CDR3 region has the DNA TGTGCCAGCTCACCTAGCGGGGGGGCAGCCGAGCAGTACTTC.

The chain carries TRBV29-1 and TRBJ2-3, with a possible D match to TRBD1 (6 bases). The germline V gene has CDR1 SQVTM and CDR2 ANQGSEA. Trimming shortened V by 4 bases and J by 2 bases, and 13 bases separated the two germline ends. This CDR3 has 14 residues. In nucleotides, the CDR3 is TGCAGCGTTGGGGCACAGGGCAACACAGATACGCAGTATTTT. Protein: CSVGAQGNTDTQYF.

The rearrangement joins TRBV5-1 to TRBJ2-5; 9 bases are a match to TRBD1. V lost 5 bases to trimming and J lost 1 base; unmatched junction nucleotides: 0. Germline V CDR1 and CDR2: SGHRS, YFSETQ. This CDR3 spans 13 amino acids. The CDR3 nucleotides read TGCGCCAGCAGACAGGGGGCCCAAGAGACCCAGTACTTC. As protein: CASRQGAQETQYF.

CDR3 DNA: TGCGCCAGCAGCCTCGGACAGGGGGCGTTGGTCCGGGAGCTGTTTTTT. Encoded protein: CASSLGQGALVRELFF. This chain links TRBV5-1 with TRBJ2-2; 11 bases line up with TRBD1. The V gene end was trimmed by 4 bases and the J gene end by 9 bases; junction bases not matched to a gene: 11. This CDR3 region has 16 residues. CDR1 and CDR2 (germline): SGHRS, YFSETQ.

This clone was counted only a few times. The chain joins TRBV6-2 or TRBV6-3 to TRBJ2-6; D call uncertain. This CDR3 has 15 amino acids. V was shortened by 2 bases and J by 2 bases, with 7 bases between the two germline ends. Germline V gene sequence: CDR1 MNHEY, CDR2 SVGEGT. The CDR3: CASSYTQPGANVLTF. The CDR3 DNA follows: TGTGCCAGCAGTTACACTCAACCTGGGGCCAACGTCCTGACTTTC.

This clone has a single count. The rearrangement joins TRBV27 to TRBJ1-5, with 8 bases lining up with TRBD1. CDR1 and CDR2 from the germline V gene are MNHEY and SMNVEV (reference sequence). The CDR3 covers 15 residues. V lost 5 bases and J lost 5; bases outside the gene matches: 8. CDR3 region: CASSQVPTGDQPQHF. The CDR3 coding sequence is TGTGCCAGCAGTCAAGTACCGACAGGGGATCAGCCCCAGCATTTT.

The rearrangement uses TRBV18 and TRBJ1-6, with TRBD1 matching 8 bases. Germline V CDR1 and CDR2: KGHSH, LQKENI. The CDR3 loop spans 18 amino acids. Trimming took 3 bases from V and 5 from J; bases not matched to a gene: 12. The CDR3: CASSPQRTGIGNNSPLHF. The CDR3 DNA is TGTGCCAGCTCACCCCAGCGGACAGGGATCGGGAATAATTCACCCCTCCACTTT. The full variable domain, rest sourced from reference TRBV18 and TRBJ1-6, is NAGVMQNPRHLVRRRGQEARLRCSPMKGHSHVYWYRQLPEEGLKFMVYLQKENIIDESGMPKERFSAEFPKEGPSILRIQQVVRGDSAAYFCASSPQRTGIGNNSPLHFGNGTRLTVT.

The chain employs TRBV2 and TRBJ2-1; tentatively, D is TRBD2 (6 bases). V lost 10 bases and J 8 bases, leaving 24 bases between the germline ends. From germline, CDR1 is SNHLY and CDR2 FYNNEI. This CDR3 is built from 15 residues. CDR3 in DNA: TGTGCCACAACAAGGTCCGAGGCGGGAAGGGATGAGCAGTTCTTC. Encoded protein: CATTRSEAGRDEQFF.